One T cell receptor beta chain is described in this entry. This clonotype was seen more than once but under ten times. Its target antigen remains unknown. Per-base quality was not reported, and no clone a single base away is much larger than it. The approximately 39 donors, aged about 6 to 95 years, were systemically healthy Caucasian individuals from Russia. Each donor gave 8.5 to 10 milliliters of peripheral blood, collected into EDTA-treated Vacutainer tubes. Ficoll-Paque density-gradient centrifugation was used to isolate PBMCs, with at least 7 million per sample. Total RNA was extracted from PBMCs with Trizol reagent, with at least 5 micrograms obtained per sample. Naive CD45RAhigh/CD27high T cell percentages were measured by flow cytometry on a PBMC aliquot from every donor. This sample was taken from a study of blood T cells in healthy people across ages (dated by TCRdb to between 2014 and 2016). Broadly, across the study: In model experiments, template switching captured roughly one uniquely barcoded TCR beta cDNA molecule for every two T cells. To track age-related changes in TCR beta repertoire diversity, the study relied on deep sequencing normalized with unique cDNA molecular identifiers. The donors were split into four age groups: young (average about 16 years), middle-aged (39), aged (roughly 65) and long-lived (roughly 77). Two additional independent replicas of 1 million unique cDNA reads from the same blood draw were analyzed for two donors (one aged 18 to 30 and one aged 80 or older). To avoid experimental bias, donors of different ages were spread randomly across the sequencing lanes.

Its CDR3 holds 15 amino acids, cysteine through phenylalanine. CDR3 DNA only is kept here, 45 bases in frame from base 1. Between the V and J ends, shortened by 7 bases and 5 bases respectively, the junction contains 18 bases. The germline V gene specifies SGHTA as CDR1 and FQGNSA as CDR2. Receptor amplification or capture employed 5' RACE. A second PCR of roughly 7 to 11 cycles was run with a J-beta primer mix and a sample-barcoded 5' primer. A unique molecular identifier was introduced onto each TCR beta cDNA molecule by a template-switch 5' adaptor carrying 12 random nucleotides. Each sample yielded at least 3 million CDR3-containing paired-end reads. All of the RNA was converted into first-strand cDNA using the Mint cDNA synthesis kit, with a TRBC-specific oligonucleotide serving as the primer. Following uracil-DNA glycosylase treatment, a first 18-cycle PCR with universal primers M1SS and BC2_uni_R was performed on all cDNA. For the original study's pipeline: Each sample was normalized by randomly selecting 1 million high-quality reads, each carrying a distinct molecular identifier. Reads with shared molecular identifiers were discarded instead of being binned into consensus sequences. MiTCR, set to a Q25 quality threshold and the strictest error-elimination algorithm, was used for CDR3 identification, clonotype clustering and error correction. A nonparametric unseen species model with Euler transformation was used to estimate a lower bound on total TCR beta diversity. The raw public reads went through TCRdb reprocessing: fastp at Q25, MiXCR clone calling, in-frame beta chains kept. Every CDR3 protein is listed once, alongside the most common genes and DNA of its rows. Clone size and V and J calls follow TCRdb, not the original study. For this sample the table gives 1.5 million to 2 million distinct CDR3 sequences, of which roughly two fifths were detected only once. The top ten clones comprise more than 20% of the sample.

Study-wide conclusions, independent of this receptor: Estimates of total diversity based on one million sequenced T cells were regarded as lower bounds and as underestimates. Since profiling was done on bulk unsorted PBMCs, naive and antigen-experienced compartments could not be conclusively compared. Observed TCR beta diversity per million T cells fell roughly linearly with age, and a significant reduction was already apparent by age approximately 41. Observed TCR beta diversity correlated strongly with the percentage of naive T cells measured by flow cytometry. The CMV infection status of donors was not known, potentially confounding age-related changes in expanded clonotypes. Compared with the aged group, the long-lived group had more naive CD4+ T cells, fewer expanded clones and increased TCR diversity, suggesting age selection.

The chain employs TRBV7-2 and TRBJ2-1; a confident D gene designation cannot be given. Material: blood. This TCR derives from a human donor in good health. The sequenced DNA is TGTGCCAGCAAGACCAGCCCGACCGAGAACAATGAGCAGTTCTTC. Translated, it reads CASKTSPTENNEQFF.